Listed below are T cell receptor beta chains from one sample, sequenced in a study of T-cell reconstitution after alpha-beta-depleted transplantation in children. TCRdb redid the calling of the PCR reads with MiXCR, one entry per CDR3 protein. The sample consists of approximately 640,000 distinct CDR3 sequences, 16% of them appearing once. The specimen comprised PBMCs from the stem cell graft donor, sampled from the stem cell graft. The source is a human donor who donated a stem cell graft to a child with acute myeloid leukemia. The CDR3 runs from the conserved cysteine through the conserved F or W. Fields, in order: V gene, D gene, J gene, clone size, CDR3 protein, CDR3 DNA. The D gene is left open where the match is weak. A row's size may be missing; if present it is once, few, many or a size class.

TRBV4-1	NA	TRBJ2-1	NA	CASSPFGQYNEQFF	TGCGCCAGCAGCCCATTCGGACAGTACAATGAGCAGTTCTTC
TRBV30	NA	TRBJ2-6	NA	CAWNLPLAGANVLTF	TGTGCCTGGAACCTCCCCTTGGCCGGGGCCAACGTCCTGACTTTC
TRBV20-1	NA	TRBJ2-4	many	CSVPSGSLTKNIQYF	TGCAGTGTCCCGTCCGGGAGTCTGACCAAAAACATTCAGTACTTC
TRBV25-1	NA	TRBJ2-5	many	CASSVAGRETQYF	TGTGCCAGCAGTGTAGCTGGGAGAGAGACCCAGTACTTC
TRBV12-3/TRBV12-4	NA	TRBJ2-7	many	CASSPRPRDEQYF	TGTGCCAGCAGCCCTAGGCCTCGGGACGAGCAGTACTTC
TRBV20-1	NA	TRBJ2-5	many	CSATNDNGGNKETQYF	TGCAGTGCTACCAATGATAATGGCGGGAATAAAGAGACCCAGTACTTC
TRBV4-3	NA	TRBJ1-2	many	CASSQEGINGYTF	TGCGCCAGCAGCCAAGAGGGGATCAATGGCTACACCTTC
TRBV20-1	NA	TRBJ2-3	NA	CSAREGRDTQYF	TGCAGTGCTAGAGAGGGTCGGGATACGCAGTATTTT
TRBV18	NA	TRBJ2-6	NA	CASSAFAGTSGANVLTF	TGTGCCAGCTCAGCTTTTGCAGGGACTTCTGGGGCCAACGTCCTGACTTTC
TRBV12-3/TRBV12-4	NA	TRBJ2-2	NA	CASSQPGELFF	TGTGCCAGCAGCCAACCGGGGGAGCTGTTTTTT
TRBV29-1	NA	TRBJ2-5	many	CSVEPLRQQETQYF	TGCAGCGTTGAACCACTCCGACAACAAGAGACCCAGTACTTC
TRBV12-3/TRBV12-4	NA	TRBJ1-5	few	CASSLERQAFQPQHF	TGTGCCAGCAGTTTAGAGCGGCAGGCTTTTCAGCCCCAGCATTTT
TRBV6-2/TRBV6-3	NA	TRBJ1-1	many	CASLGGDTEAFF	TGTGCCAGCCTAGGTGGGGACACTGAAGCTTTCTTT
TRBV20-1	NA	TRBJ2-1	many	CSAFLDSYEQFF	TGCAGTGCTTTCTTGGACAGTTATGAGCAGTTCTTC
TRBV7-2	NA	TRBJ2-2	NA	CASSEYAGAETGELFF	TGTGCCAGCAGCGAATACGCGGGGGCAGAGACCGGGGAGCTGTTTTTT
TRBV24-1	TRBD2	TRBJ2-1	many	CATSDSGGNEQFF	TGTGCCACCAGTGATTCGGGGGGCAATGAGCAGTTCTTC
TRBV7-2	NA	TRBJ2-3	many	CASSFESPPNTQYF	TGTGCCAGCAGCTTCGAGTCCCCTCCGAATACGCAGTATTTT
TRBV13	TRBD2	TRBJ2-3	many	CASSFPGLAGTDTQYF	TGTGCCAGCAGCTTCCCGGGACTAGCGGGCACAGATACGCAGTATTTT
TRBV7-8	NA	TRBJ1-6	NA	CASSSRPTARAPLHF	TGTGCCAGCAGCTCCAGACCCACGGCCCGGGCACCCCTCCACTTT
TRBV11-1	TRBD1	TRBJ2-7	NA	CASSSFTGVKYEQYF	TGTGCCAGCAGCTCCTTTACAGGGGTGAAATACGAGCAGTACTTC
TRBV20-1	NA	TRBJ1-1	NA	CSSSSLTGVNTEAFF	TGCAGTTCCAGCTCCTTGACAGGCGTGAACACTGAAGCTTTCTTT
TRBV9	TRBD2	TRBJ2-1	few	CASSVDPSGGRNEQFF	TGTGCCAGCAGCGTAGACCCCAGCGGGGGGCGGAATGAGCAGTTCTTC
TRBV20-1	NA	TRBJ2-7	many	CSAGGNAVEQYF	TGCAGTGCTGGGGGCAATGCGGTCGAGCAGTACTTC
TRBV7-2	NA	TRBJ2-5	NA	CASSLSPQVKTQYF	TGTGCCAGCAGCTTAAGTCCACAGGTTAAGACCCAGTACTTC
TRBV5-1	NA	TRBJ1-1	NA	CASSFFQGSDTEAFF	TGCGCCAGCAGCTTTTTCCAGGGGAGTGACACTGAAGCTTTCTTT
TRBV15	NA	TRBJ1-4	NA	CATSRGGGGGEKLFF	TGTGCCACCAGCAGAGGTGGAGGGGGGGGTGAAAAACTGTTTTTT